This T cell receptor (beta chain) is from a study of early T cells in non-severe SARS-CoV-2 infection. Study-level background: Sequencing used unsorted whole-blood bulk RNA, so chains lack pairing. Findings of the study overall: Using VDJdb, the matching emphasized anti-spike CD8 responses while missing private and CD4 specificities.

As part of library construction, unique molecular identifiers were attached to individual cDNA molecules. Each CDR3 protein gets one entry after TCRdb re-called the 5' RACE reads with MiXCR. The sample comprises tens of thousands of distinct CDR3 sequences, 11% of which are singletons, and approximately 3% rests with the top ten. As regards this clonotype: Its antigen is unknown.

J lost 2 bases, V lost 6 bases, and 9 bases had no gene match. The germline CDR1 and CDR2 sequences are DFQATT and SNEGSKA (reference sequence). The CDR3 spans 14 residues. The chain uses TRBV20-1 and TRBJ2-7, with 8 bases identical to TRBD2. The specimen comprised whole blood, sampled at baseline. The clonotype originates from an adult who was a healthcare worker with PCR-confirmed SARS-CoV-2 infection or an uninfected control (not recorded which). CDR3 in amino acids: CSADSGGIAYEQYF. The CDR3 DNA sequence: TGCAGTGCCGACAGCGGGGGAATTGCCTACGAGCAGTACTTC.